These 19 T cell receptor beta chains were all obtained from the same sample, sequenced in a study of OX40 agonist ivuxolimab in advanced cancers. Sequenced by immunoSEQ multiplex PCR; TCRdb stores in-frame clones only, minus some. The data contain about 21,000 clones, 80% to 90% of them singletons. The sample here was CD4+ or CD8+ T cells sorted from blood, taken in a trial of the OX40 agonist ivuxolimab. These receptors all stem from an adult with an advanced solid tumor such as melanoma, head and neck, liver or kidney cancer.

The V and J genes are TRBV15 and TRBJ2-1, with 10 bases that match TRBD2. The CDR3 is 15 amino acids. Germline V gene sequence: CDR1 LNHNV, CDR2 YYDKDF (reference sequence). V shed 3 bases, J shed 8 bases, and the junction held 7 bases outside the gene matches. DNA of the CDR3: TGTGCCACCAGCAGGTTCGGGACTAGCGACGATGAGCAGTTCTTC. As protein: CATSRFGTSDDEQFF.

The chain recombines TRBV11-3 with TRBJ2-5; TRBD1 agrees at 7 bases. V shed 4 bases, J shed 1 base, and the junction held 6 bases outside the gene matches. This CDR3 spans 15 amino acids. Germline lookup yields CDR1 SGHNT and CDR2 YENEEA. CDR3 nucleotide sequence: TGTGCCAGCAGCTACCGGGACAGCACCCAAGAGACCCAGTACTTC. Protein: CASSYRDSTQETQYF.

The chain has TRBV21-1 and TRBJ2-1; the table's TRBD2 call for D was not verified on the DNA. TRBV21-1 is tagged as a pseudogene. The CDR3 spans 17 residues. The DNA of the CDR3 is TGTGCCAGCAGCAATTTTCGACGGGGGAGCTCCTACAATGAGCAGTTCTTC. This codes for CASSNFRRGSSYNEQFF.

The chain links TRBV7-9 to TRBJ2-2, with D uncertain. V lost 2 bases to trimming and J lost 3 bases, with 10 bases between them. Germline V gene data show CDR1 as SEHNR and CDR2 as FQNEAQ (reference sequence). This CDR3 contains 15 residues. This chain's CDR3 is CASSLRPDDTGELFF. CDR3 coding DNA: TGTGCCAGCAGCTTAAGGCCGGACGACACCGGGGAGCTGTTTTTT.

The chain uses TRBV5-1 and TRBJ1-6; 7 nucleotides align to TRBD1. V was pared by 0 bases and J by 5 bases, with 5 bases of the junction left unmatched. The CDR3 is 16 amino acids. From germline, CDR1 is SGHRS and CDR2 YFSETQ. CDR3 protein: CASSLGQGSNNSPLHF. The CDR3 region has the DNA TGCGCCAGCAGCTTGGGACAGGGATCCAATAATTCACCCCTCCACTTT.

The rearrangement uses TRBV7-3 and TRBJ2-1; 10 bases are a match to TRBD2. After removal of 5 bases from V and 7 bases from J, the junction contained 11 bases not matched to a gene. Germline V gene data show CDR1 as SGHTA and CDR2 as FQGTGA. The CDR3 sequence is 16 residues long. CDR3 DNA sequence: TGTGCCAGCAGCCAAGGGGCTAGCGGGAGTAGGAATGAGCAGTTCTTC. Protein: CASSQGASGSRNEQFF.

J is TRBJ2-1 and V is TRBV6-5, with a weak D call TRBD2 (5 bases). This CDR3 region has 16 residues. The V end was cut by 4 bases, the J end by 0 bases, with 13 bases between. Looked up from germline, CDR1 is MNHEY and CDR2 is SVGAGI. The CDR3 DNA reads TGTGCCAGCAGTTTATCCTTAGCGAGCTCCTACAATGAGCAGTTCTTC. Encoded protein: CASSLSLASSYNEQFF.

The gene calls are TRBV6-5 and TRBJ1-1; D possibly corresponds to TRBD1 (5 bases). The CDR3 runs 13 residues. With 1 base removed from V and 10 bases from J, the gap between germline ends came to 13 bases. The germline V gene has CDR1 MNHEY and CDR2 SVGAGI. This CDR3 is CASSYLPTVAAFF. The CDR3, as DNA: TGTGCCAGCAGTTACTTGCCGACAGTTGCAGCTTTCTTT.

The rearrangement uses TRBV29-1 and TRBJ1-1; no reliable D call. This CDR3 region has 11 residues. The germline gives CDR1 SQVTM, CDR2 ANQGSEA. V was clipped by 5 bases and J by 1 base, with 5 bases between them. CDR3 bases: TGCAGCGTTTCAGGGAACACTGAAGCTTTCTTT. The encoded protein is CSVSGNTEAFF.

The chain uses TRBV28 and TRBJ2-1; 9 bases agree with TRBD2. The junction had 7 bases not matched to a gene; V was cut back by 10 bases and J by 3 bases. The germline gives CDR1 MDHEN, CDR2 SYDVKM. The CDR3 length is 14 residues. CDR3 in amino acids: CATSRLADYNEQFF. For the CDR3, the DNA is TGTGCCACCTCCCGACTAGCGGACTACAATGAGCAGTTCTTC. Variable domain in full (rest from reference TRBV28 and TRBJ2-1): DVKVTQSSRYLVKRTGEKVFLECVQDMDHENMFWYRQDPGLGLRLIYFSYDVKMKEKGDIPEGYSVSREKKERFSLILESASTNQTSMYLCATSRLADYNEQFFGPGTRLTVL.

V usage is TRBV10-1 and J usage is TRBJ1-1; TRBD1 matches 7 bases. Germline loops: CDR1 WNHNN, CDR2 SYGVQD (reference sequence). V trimming: 4 bases; J trimming: 9 bases; junction bases outside the gene matches: 11. CDR3 size: 14 residues. CDR3 amino acids: CASSAGQEELKAFF. The CDR3 bases are TGCGCCAGCAGTGCTGGACAGGAAGAACTAAAAGCTTTCTTT.

This chain joins TRBV5-1 and TRBJ2-5; 7 bases are shared with TRBD2. The J segment lost 1 base and the V segment lost 0 bases, leaving 9 bases of the junction unmatched. The CDR3 consists of 17 residues. The germline V gene encodes CDR1 SGHRS and CDR2 YFSETQ. The DNA for the CDR3 is TGCGCCAGCAGCTTGGGGGGACTAACCACCTTCCAAGAGACCCAGTACTTC. It yields the protein CASSLGGLTTFQETQYF.

The chain joins TRBV6-5 to TRBJ1-2; D is perhaps TRBD1 (5 bases). From germline, CDR1 is MNHEY and CDR2 SVGAGI. Trimming took 3 bases from V and 2 from J, leaving 16 bases between them. The CDR3 sequence is 16 residues long. CDR3 DNA sequence: TGTGCCAGCAGTTATGGGTCCCAGGGAAGGAACTATGGCTACACCTTC. Amino acids: CASSYGSQGRNYGYTF.

V is TRBV6-6 and J is TRBJ2-1; TRBD1 matches 8 bases. This CDR3 has 14 residues. The ends lost 6 bases at V and 6 bases at J; junction bases unmatched: 7. The germline gives CDR1 MNHNY, CDR2 SVGAGI (reference sequence). Here the CDR3 DNA reads TGTGCCAGCAGACGGACAGGGACGTCCAATGAGCAGTTCTTC. It codes for CASRRTGTSNEQFF.

The chain carries TRBV5-1 and TRBJ1-2; tentative D call: TRBD1 (6 bases). CDR3 length: 14 residues. Germline values: CDR1 SGHRS, CDR2 YFSETQ. Trimming pared 4 bases from V and 2 bases from J, leaving 12 bases between. The CDR3 loop is CASSPDGQNYGYTF. As DNA, the CDR3 is TGCGCCAGCAGCCCCGATGGACAGAACTATGGCTACACCTTC.

V and J are TRBV28 and TRBJ1-4; the D gene is possibly TRBD1 (6 bases). This CDR3 is 16 amino acids long. Trimming removed 1 base from V and 3 bases from J, with 12 bases in between. From germline, CDR1 is MDHEN and CDR2 SYDVKM. CDR3 nucleotide sequence: TGTGCCAGCAGTTTATCAGGGGCGGGTGCTAATGAAAAACTGTTTTTT. Translation: CASSLSGAGANEKLFF.

The rearrangement joins TRBV19 to TRBJ2-7; 14 nucleotides line up with TRBD2. There are 15 residues in the CDR3. The V and J ends lost 5 bases and 4 bases, in that order; junction bases with no gene match: 4. Germline CDR1 reads LNHDA; CDR2 reads SQIVND (reference sequence). The CDR3 protein is CASSAGTSGGYEQYF. The CDR3, as DNA: TGTGCCAGTAGTGCTGGGACTAGCGGGGGTTACGAGCAGTACTTC.

The chain uses TRBV29-1 and TRBJ2-1; TRBD1 aligns across 7 bases. Germline CDR1 reads SQVTM; CDR2 reads ANQGSEA. Unmatched junction bases numbered 1, after V lost 1 base and J lost 4 bases. The length of the CDR3 is 13 residues. The CDR3 here is CSVEGQGYNEQFF. CDR3 bases: TGCAGCGTTGAAGGACAGGGTTACAATGAGCAGTTCTTC.

The chain uses TRBV19 and TRBJ1-4, with 7 bases aligning to TRBD1. The CDR3 is 17 residues long. The V segment lost 5 bases and the J segment 5 bases; nucleotides outside the gene matches: 14. The germline V gene has CDR1 LNHDA and CDR2 SQIVND (reference sequence). In DNA, the CDR3 is TGTGCCAGTAGTCCCGAAGGGGGCCGTCTCTTCAATGAAAAACTGTTTTTT. Amino acid sequence: CASSPEGGRLFNEKLFF.